This T cell receptor (beta chain) was sequenced in a study of T cells after yellow fever vaccination. Study context: Fractions of low cell number were prepared using SMART-Seq v4 Ultra Low Input.

The CDR3 is 15 residues long. V was pared by 4 bases and J by 7 bases, with 6 bases of the junction left unmatched. Germline CDR1 SGHRS, CDR2 YFSETQ. The 5'RACE template-switching step produced TCR cDNA and added a universal primer site and UMIs. TCRdb re-called the 5' RACE reads through MiXCR, storing one row per CDR3 protein. The data hold under 300,000 distinct CDR3 sequences, with 6.9% observed a single time. The material sequenced was CD4+ T cells sorted from PBMCs, taken 15 days after the yellow fever booster vaccination. This chain uses TRBV5-1 with TRBJ2-1, with 12 bases matching TRBD2. The receptor was isolated from a man between 25 and 39 years old who received the YFV17D yellow fever vaccine. For the CDR3, the DNA is TGCGCCAGCAGCACGACTAGCGGGAGAATTAATGAGCAGTTCTTC. Protein product: CASSTTSGRINEQFF. The whole variable domain, remainder taken from reference TRBV5-1 and TRBJ2-1, is KAGVTQTPRYLIKTRGQQVTLSCSPISGHRSVSWYQQTPGQGLQFLFEYFSETQRNKGNFPGRFSGRQFSNSRSEMNVSTLELGDSALYLCASSTTSGRINEQFFGPGTRLTVL.